This T cell receptor beta chain comes out of a study of OX40 agonist ivuxolimab in advanced cancers. Regarding the research as a whole: Ivuxolimab was an agonistic, fully human IgG2 monoclonal antibody directed against OX40 (CD134), a costimulatory receptor. Three dose-escalation patients achieved partial responses, one with hepatocellular carcinoma and two with cutaneous melanoma. Of the 50 to 55 patients in dose escalation, 19 had hepatocellular carcinoma, about 15 had melanoma, 9 had renal cell carcinoma and 9 had head and neck cancer. The paper describes the monotherapy dose-escalation part (N = 52 patients) of the phase I trial of ivuxolimab. Peripheral TCRbeta sequencing aimed to test whether ivuxolimab altered TCR sequence diversity and caused clonal T-cell expansion. The dose-escalation cohort was about 87% male with a mean age of about 65 years, ranging from about 20 to 80. Intravenous ivuxolimab was administered to patients every 2 weeks at six dose levels: 0.01, 0.1, 0.3, 1.5, 3 and 10 mg/kg. Patients were allowed to have had prior anti-PD-1, anti-PD-L1 or anti-CTLA-4 therapy, and more than 35% of the dose-escalation patients had been treated with checkpoint inhibitors.

The trial excluded patients who had a history of autoimmune disease or were on systemic immunosuppression. Peripheral blood for TCR sequencing was drawn from every dose cohort at baseline, at cycle 4 day 1 and at cycle 7 day 1. The samples were drawn from a first-in-human, open-label, multicenter phase I dose-escalation trial of ivuxolimab. The trial enrolled adults with locally advanced or metastatic head and neck squamous cell, hepatocellular, melanoma or renal cell carcinoma. Before TCR sequencing, CD4+ T cells and CD8+ T cells were sorted from peripheral blood as separate populations. Genomic DNA was isolated from the sorted cells so that the TCRbeta CDR3 region could be sequenced. The immunoSEQ Assay was used for sequencing of TCRbeta CDR3 regions. Here the immuneACCESS table is served through TCRdb, limited to in-frame sequences with V and J called. Missing clones are a known gap in these copies; in checked studies unresolved V genes cover under half, and the rest lacks a known reason. In all, the sample holds fewer than 75,000 clones, and roughly nine tenths of those were seen once. 2% to 2.5% of the sample belongs to the ten largest clones.

From the cysteine through the phenylalanine, the CDR3 covers 13 amino acids. The retained sequence is limited to the CDR3, 39 bases, with the frame set at the first base. CDR1 and CDR2 (ENHRY, SYGVKD) derive from the germline V gene. The V end gives up 6 bases and the J end 3 bases, leaving 3 bases in the junction not matched to a gene. What the study reported, not specific to this receptor: At doses of 0.1 to 3.0 mg/kg, clonal expansion of both CD4+ and CD8+ blood T cells was observed from baseline to week 6. Low levels of normalized T-cell clonal expansion were also shown by some nonresponding patients. In the 0.1-3.0 mg/kg groups, partial responders were among the patients with the lowest normalized peripheral clonal expansion, particularly in CD8+ T cells. Which antigens the clonally expanded peripheral T cells were specific for was not determined. After ivuxolimab, expanded clones were on average more numerous among CD8+ T cells than among CD4+ T cells.

A note on this clone: The specificity of this receptor is unknown. The record has no base qualities; no much larger clone is one base away.

This clonotype was obtained from an adult with an advanced solid tumor such as melanoma, head and neck, liver or kidney cancer. The sequence joins TRBV10-3 to TRBJ1-2; 8 of the junction bases match TRBD1. The starting material was CD4+ or CD8+ T cells sorted from blood, obtained in a trial of the OX40 agonist ivuxolimab. The DNA is TGTGCCATCAGGCCGACAGGGGACTATGGCTACACCTTC. Its protein product is CAIRPTGDYGYTF.